Below are 17 T cell receptor beta chains sequenced from a single sample in a study of blood T cell repertoires in COVID-19. TCRdb keeps only in-frame clones here, not all; method: immunoSEQ multiplex PCR. This sample yields around 220,000 clones, of which approximately 90% are seen a single time; 4.4% belongs to the top ten. The sequenced sample was peripheral blood. The receptors were gathered from a man aged 50 to 59 with acute or convalescent COVID-19.

This clone has more than one count but fewer than ten. The chain uses TRBV11-2 and TRBJ2-2; possibly TRBD2 for D (6 bases). The V end was cut by 4 bases, the J end by 6 bases, with 12 bases between. Germline V gives CDR1 SGHAT, CDR2 FQNNGV. The CDR3 length is 14 residues. CDR3 coding DNA: TGTGCCAGCAGCTGGGGGGACCTTGCCGGGGAGCTGTTTTTT. This translates into CASSWGDLAGELFF.

This rearrangement joins TRBV6-1 to TRBJ2-1, with 10 bases fitting TRBD2. The ends lost 1 base at V and 1 base at J; junction bases unmatched: 4. Germline V CDR1 and CDR2: MNHNS, SASEGT. The CDR3 covers 17 residues. The CDR3 is CASSEDSGGYSYNEQFF. CDR3 nucleotides: TGTGCCAGCAGTGAAGATAGCGGGGGGTATTCCTACAATGAGCAGTTCTTC.

V is TRBV2 and J is TRBJ1-5; D gene ambiguous. The CDR3 runs to 12 residues. Deletions cut 5 bases from V and 3 bases from J, with 5 bases between. The V gene's germline CDR1 is SNHLY and CDR2 FYNNEI. The CDR3 loop is CASSRDNQPQHF. CDR3 sequence (DNA): TGTGCCAGCAGTAGAGACAATCAGCCCCAGCATTTT.

V usage is TRBV18 and J usage is TRBJ2-1; no reliable D call. CDR1 and CDR2 (germline): KGHSH, LQKENI. The CDR3 is 16 residues long. V was clipped by 1 base and J by 0 bases, with 10 bases between them. The CDR3 here is CASSPRTTLSYNEQFF. CDR3 nucleotides: TGTGCCAGCTCACCACGTACTACACTCTCCTACAATGAGCAGTTCTTC.

The J gene is TRBJ2-7, the V gene TRBV18, with D possibly matching TRBD1 (6 bases). Germline V lookup: CDR1 KGHSH, CDR2 LQKENI. The CDR3 totals 15 residues. V shed 2 bases and J shed 1 base, with 12 bases lying between them. CDR3 region: CASSPSPGTSYEQYF. The CDR3 coding sequence is TGTGCCAGCTCACCAAGCCCCGGGACATCCTACGAGCAGTACTTC.

This chain uses TRBV3-1 (or the pseudogene TRBV3-2) with TRBJ1-1, with D possibly matching TRBD1 (5 bases). CDR3 length: 14 amino acids. Trimming took off 0 bases at V and 1 base at J, with 6 bases between the two ends. The germline V gene has CDR1 LGHDT and CDR2 YNNKEL (reference sequence). This chain's CDR3 is CASSQEDTNTEAFF. The CDR3 DNA reads TGTGCCAGCAGCCAAGAGGACACGAACACTGAAGCTTTCTTT.

This clone came up once. The genes are TRBV2 and TRBJ2-7; D might be TRBD2 (6 bases). V was cut by 6 bases and J by 2 bases, with 11 bases left in between. The CDR3 is made up of 13 amino acids. CDR1 is SNHLY, CDR2 FYNNEI, per germline. In DNA form, the CDR3 reads TGTGCCAGCAGGGATAGCGGAACCTACGAGCAGTACTTC. This codes for CASRDSGTYEQYF.

The CDR3 spells CASSPGPGANVLTF. The DNA of the CDR3 is TGTGCCAGCAGCCCGGGTCCTGGGGCCAACGTCCTGACTTTC. The chain employs TRBV11-2 and TRBJ2-6, with D unresolved. The CDR3 is 14 amino acids. V shed 5 bases and J shed 2 bases, with 7 bases lying between them. The germline gives CDR1 SGHAT, CDR2 FQNNGV.

This sequence joins TRBV5-1 and TRBJ1-2, with D perhaps TRBD1 (6 bases). CDR1 and CDR2 (germline): SGHRS, YFSETQ. V lost 4 bases, J lost 3 bases, and 16 bases lay in between. This CDR3 is 15 amino acids long. CDR3 sequence: CASSLDSGGYYGYTF. Written as DNA, the CDR3 is TGCGCCAGCAGCCTGGACTCTGGGGGCTACTATGGCTACACCTTC.

The chain recombines TRBV2 with TRBJ1-1, with 7 bases fitting TRBD1. After removal of 8 bases from V and 5 bases from J, the junction contained 14 bases not matched to a gene. The germline CDR1 and CDR2 sequences are SNHLY and FYNNEI. The CDR3 runs to 15 residues. CDR3 sequence reads: CASVRQGVGSTEAFF. DNA of the CDR3: TGTGCCAGCGTGAGGCAGGGGGTGGGTTCGACTGAAGCTTTCTTT.

The chain recombines TRBV5-8 with TRBJ1-5; TRBD1 might be the D (5 bases). The CDR3 consists of 16 residues. CDR1 and CDR2 from the germline V gene are SGHTS and YDEGEE. Trimming took off 4 bases at V and 2 bases at J, with 16 bases between the two ends. CDR3 amino acids: CASSQGSGFRNQPQHF. CDR3 nucleotide sequence: TGTGCCAGCAGCCAGGGATCAGGGTTTCGCAATCAGCCCCAGCATTTT.

This clone was observed once. The genes are TRBV5-1 and TRBJ2-7; 7 positions match TRBD1. The CDR3 has 15 residues. V lost 0 bases to trimming and J lost 3 bases; unmatched junction nucleotides: 6. Per the germline V gene, CDR1 is SGHRS and CDR2 is YFSETQ. CDR3: CASSLVTGNSYEQYF. The DNA of the CDR3 is TGCGCCAGCAGCTTGGTGACAGGGAATAGCTACGAGCAGTACTTC.

The rearrangement uses TRBV7-6 and TRBJ2-2; the match to TRBD1 covers 11 bases. The CDR3 has 16 residues. Germline loops: CDR1 SGHVS, CDR2 FNYEAQ. The V and J ends lost 7 bases and 2 bases, in that order; junction bases with no gene match: 6. The DNA for the CDR3 is TGTGCCAGCAAGCAGGGACAGGGGGTAAACACCGGGGAGCTGTTTTTT. Translated: CASKQGQGVNTGELFF.

This sequence joins TRBV7-9 and TRBJ2-1; possibly TRBD2 for D (5 bases). CDR3 length equals 13 residues. In germline, CDR1 is SEHNR, CDR2 FQNEAQ (reference sequence). V was trimmed by 5 bases and J by 7 bases, leaving 12 bases between them. The CDR3 reads CASSPYSGNEQFF. DNA of the CDR3: TGTGCCAGCAGCCCTTACAGCGGTAATGAGCAGTTCTTC.

The chain combines TRBV5-6 with TRBJ1-2; D may be TRBD1 (6 bases). The CDR3 totals 16 residues. CDR1 is SGHDT, CDR2 YYEEEE, per germline. V dropped 6 bases and J dropped 0 bases, with 18 bases sitting between them. The CDR3 loop is CASTPTGQPANYGYTF. The CDR3 nucleotides read TGTGCCAGCACCCCGACCGGACAGCCAGCTAACTATGGCTACACCTTC.

This chain uses TRBV3-1 (or the pseudogene TRBV3-2) with TRBJ1-1; D gene ambiguous. The germline V gene encodes CDR1 LGHDT and CDR2 YNNKEL (reference sequence). V lost 5 bases and J lost 4, with 17 bases in between. The CDR3 is 15 residues long. The CDR3 region has the DNA TGTGCCAGCAGCTACCTCAGGTGGGCGGGCACTGAAGCTTTCTTT. Its translation is CASSYLRWAGTEAFF.

CDR3 sequence (DNA): TGTGCCAGCCAAGGACAGGGGAACACTGAAGCTTTCTTT. Translation gives CASQGQGNTEAFF. The chain employs TRBV2 and TRBJ1-1; TRBD1 agrees at 8 bases. Trimming removed 8 bases from V and 1 base from J; junction bases left unmatched: 3. The CDR3 loop spans 13 amino acids. Germline V CDR1 and CDR2: SNHLY, FYNNEI.